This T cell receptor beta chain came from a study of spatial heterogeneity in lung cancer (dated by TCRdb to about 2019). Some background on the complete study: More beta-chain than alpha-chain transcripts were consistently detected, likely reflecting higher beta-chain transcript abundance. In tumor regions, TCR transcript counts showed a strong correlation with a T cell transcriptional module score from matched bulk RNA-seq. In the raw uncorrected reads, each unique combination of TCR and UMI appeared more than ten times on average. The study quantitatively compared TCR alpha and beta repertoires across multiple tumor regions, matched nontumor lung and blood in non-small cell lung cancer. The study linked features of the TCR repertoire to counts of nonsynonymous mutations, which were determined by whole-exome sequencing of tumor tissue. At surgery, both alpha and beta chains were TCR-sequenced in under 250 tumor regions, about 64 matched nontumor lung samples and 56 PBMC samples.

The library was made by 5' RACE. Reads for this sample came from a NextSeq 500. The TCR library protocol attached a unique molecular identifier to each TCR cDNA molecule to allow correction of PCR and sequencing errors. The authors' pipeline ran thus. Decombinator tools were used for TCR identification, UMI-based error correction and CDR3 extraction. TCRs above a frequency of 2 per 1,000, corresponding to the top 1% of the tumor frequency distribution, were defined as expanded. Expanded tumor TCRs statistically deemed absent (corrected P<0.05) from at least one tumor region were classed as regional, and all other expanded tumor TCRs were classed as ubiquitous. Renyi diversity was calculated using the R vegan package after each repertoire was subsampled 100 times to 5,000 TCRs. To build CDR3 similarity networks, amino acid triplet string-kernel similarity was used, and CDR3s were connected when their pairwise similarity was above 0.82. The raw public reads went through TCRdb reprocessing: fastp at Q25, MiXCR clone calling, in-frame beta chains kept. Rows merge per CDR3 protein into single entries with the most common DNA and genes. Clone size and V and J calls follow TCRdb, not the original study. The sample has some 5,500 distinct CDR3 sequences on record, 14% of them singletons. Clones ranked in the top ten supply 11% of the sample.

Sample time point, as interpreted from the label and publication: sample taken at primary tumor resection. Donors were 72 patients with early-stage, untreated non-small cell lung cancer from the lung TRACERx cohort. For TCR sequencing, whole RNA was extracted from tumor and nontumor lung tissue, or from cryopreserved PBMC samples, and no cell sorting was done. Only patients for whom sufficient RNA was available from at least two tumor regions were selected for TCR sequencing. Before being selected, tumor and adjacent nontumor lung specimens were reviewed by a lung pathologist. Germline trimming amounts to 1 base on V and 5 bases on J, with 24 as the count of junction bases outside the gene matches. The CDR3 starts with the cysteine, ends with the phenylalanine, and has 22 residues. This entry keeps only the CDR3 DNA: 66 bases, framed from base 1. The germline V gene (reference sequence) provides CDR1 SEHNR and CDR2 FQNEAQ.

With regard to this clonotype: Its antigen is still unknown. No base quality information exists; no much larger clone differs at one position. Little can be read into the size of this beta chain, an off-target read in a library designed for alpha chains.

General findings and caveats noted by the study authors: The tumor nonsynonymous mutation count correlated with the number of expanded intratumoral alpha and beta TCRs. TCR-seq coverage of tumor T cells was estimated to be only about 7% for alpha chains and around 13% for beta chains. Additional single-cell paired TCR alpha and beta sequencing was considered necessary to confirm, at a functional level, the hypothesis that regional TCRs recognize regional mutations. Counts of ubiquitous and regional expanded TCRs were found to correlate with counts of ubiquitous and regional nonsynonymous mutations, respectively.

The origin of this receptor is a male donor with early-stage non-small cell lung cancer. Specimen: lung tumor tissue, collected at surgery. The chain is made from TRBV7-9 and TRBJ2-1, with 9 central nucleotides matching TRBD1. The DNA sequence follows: TGTGCCAGCAGCTTAGTCTTCAGGCCCCGTTCCTTAGACAGGGGGATTCACAATGAGCAGTTCTTC. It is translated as CASSLVFRPRSLDRGIHNEQFF.